The rows below give T cell receptor beta chains drawn from one sample of a study of early stage breast cancer tumors. TCRdb's table, derived via immunoSEQ multiplex PCR, lists solely in-frame clones and lacks some. The sample shows about 72,000 clones, under 85% of them seen only once. Sequenced: blood. These receptors were collected from a person in their 60s with breast cancer. The CDR3 runs from the conserved cysteine through the conserved F or W. The D gene is left open where the match is weak. Some rows have no size entry. The others give once, few or many, or a class for an expanded clone.

clone size,J gene,V gene,D gene,CDR3 protein,CDR3 DNA
.,TRBJ1-5,TRBV19,.,CASSTTGTASNQPQHF,TGTGCCAGTAGTACCACCGGGACGGCAAGCAATCAGCCCCAGCATTTT
.,TRBJ2-4,TRBV7-9,.,CASSSRGGIQYF,TGTGCCAGCAGCTCCCGGGGTGGCATTCAGTACTTC
.,TRBJ1-3,TRBV7-2,.,CASILDLAGNTIYF,TGTGCCAGCATCCTGGACCTGGCCGGAAACACCATATATTTT
few,TRBJ2-7,TRBV4-2,TRBD1,CASSQAGTGGGQYF,TGTGCCAGCAGCCAAGCTGGGACAGGGGGCGGGCAGTACTTC
.,TRBJ2-5,TRBV6-5,TRBD2,CASSWGGVDGETQYF,TGTGCCAGCAGTTGGGGGGGAGTAGACGGAGAGACCCAGTACTTC
.,TRBJ1-4,TRBV18,.,CASSPQGGEKLFF,TGTGCCAGCTCGCCTCAAGGGGGAGAAAAACTGTTTTTT
.,TRBJ1-1,TRBV19,TRBD1,CASSERPSRDRLEAFF,TGTGCCAGTAGTGAGCGACCCAGCCGGGACAGGCTTGAAGCTTTCTTT
.,TRBJ1-2,TRBV30,TRBD1,CACRDRNSVGYGYTF,TGTGCCTGCCGGGACAGGAATTCCGTCGGCTATGGCTACACCTTC
.,TRBJ2-5,TRBV2,.,CASSARQTEETQYF,TGTGCCAGCAGTGCAAGACAGACCGAAGAGACCCAGTACTTC
.,TRBJ2-5,TRBV30,.,CAWRHSVRETQYF,TGTGCCTGGCGACACAGCGTTCGGGAGACCCAGTACTTC
.,TRBJ1-2,TRBV7-3,.,CASSLRRGGGYTF,TGTGCCAGCAGCTTAAGGAGGGGTGGTGGCTACACCTTC
.,TRBJ2-1,TRBV7-9,.,CASTPSWGAGDYNEQFF,TGTGCCAGCACACCCTCGTGGGGGGCAGGAGACTACAATGAGCAGTTCTTC
.,TRBJ2-2,TRBV7-9,TRBD2,CASSSLAGGTGELFF,TGTGCCAGCAGCTCACTAGCGGGGGGGACCGGGGAGCTGTTTTTT
.,TRBJ2-1,TRBV4-1,.,CASSGEGQSYNEQFF,TGCGCCAGCAGCGGGGAAGGACAGAGTTACAATGAGCAGTTCTTC
.,TRBJ1-6,TRBV23-1,.,CASSQSRRYNSPLHF,TGCGCCAGCAGTCAATCGAGGCGATATAATTCACCCCTCCACTTT
once,TRBJ2-1,TRBV29-1,.,CSLGWGNEQFF,TGCAGCCTCGGGTGGGGGAATGAGCAGTTCTTC
.,TRBJ1-4,TRBV7-9,.,CASVELGEKLFF,TGTGCCAGCGTTGAGTTAGGTGAAAAACTGTTTTTT
once,TRBJ1-5,TRBV19,.,CASTGGFNQPQHF,TGTGCCAGTACGGGGGGATTTAATCAGCCCCAGCATTTT
.,TRBJ2-1,TRBV5-4,TRBD2,CASSMPGLAGGKEQFF,TGTGCCAGCAGCATGCCGGGACTAGCGGGGGGGAAGGAGCAGTTCTTC
.,TRBJ1-4,TRBV19,TRBD1,CASSIDVRDSSQEKLFF,TGTGCCAGTAGTATCGATGTCCGGGACAGCAGCCAAGAAAAACTGTTTTTT
.,TRBJ1-5,TRBV10-3,TRBD1,CAIRGGQGVDQPQHF,TGTGCCATCAGGGGGGGACAGGGGGTAGACCAGCCCCAGCATTTT
.,TRBJ2-2,TRBV19,TRBD1,CASSISGQGRNTGELFF,TGTGCCAGTAGTATCTCGGGACAGGGGCGGAACACCGGGGAGCTGTTTTTT
.,TRBJ2-5,TRBV18,.,CASSPGAAQETQYF,TGTGCCAGCTCACCGGGGGCAGCCCAAGAGACCCAGTACTTC
once,TRBJ2-3,TRBV7-2,TRBD1,CASSLRNGQGAIDTQYF,TGTGCCAGCAGCTTACGAAACGGACAGGGGGCAATAGATACGCAGTATTTT
.,TRBJ1-1,TRBV5-1,.,CASSFDLVGNGAFF,TGCGCCAGCAGCTTTGACCTGGTGGGTAATGGAGCTTTCTTT
.,TRBJ2-7,TRBV9,TRBD2,CASSVVASGGFGEQYF,TGTGCCAGCAGCGTAGTGGCTAGCGGGGGGTTTGGAGAGCAGTACTTC
.,TRBJ2-7,TRBV5-6,.,CASSLQGDSLSDEQYF,TGTGCCAGCAGCTTGCAGGGTGACAGCCTTAGTGACGAGCAGTACTTC
few,TRBJ2-7,TRBV5-4,.,CASSSPGPGAEQYF,TGTGCCAGCAGCTCCCCGGGACCCGGGGCCGAGCAGTACTTC
.,TRBJ1-6,TRBV5-1,TRBD1,CASSLFGTGKESPLHF,TGTGCCAGCAGCTTGTTCGGGACAGGAAAGGAATCACCCCTCCACTTT
.,TRBJ1-5,TRBV19,TRBD1,CASSIGGTGGNQPQHF,TGTGCCAGTAGTATAGGTGGGACAGGGGGCAATCAGCCCCAGCATTTT
once,TRBJ2-5,TRBV5-6,.,CASSDGTAGRHF,TGTGCCAGCAGCGACGGGACAGCAGGGAGGCACTTC
.,TRBJ2-3,TRBV2,TRBD1,CASGNQGARTDTQYF,TGTGCCAGCGGAAACCAGGGGGCGAGGACAGATACGCAGTATTTT
.,TRBJ1-3,TRBV28,TRBD1,CASSMDRARSGNTIYF,TGTGCCAGCAGTATGGACAGGGCTCGCTCTGGAAACACCATATATTTT
few,TRBJ1-2,TRBV10-3,.,CAISESRGYGYTF,TGTGCCATCAGTGAGTCGAGGGGCTATGGCTACACCTTC
.,TRBJ2-7,TRBV2,.,CASMSRFYEQYF,TGTGCCAGCATGAGCAGGTTCTACGAGCAGTACTTC
.,TRBJ2-2,TRBV15,.,CATSRDRSGTTNTGELFF,TGTGCCACCAGCAGAGATAGATCCGGGACAACGAACACCGGGGAGCTGTTTTTT
few,TRBJ2-1,TRBV5-1,.,CASSEGPLYNEQFF,TGCGCCAGTTCAGAGGGACCGCTCTACAATGAGCAGTTCTTC
.,TRBJ2-3,TRBV6-6,TRBD1,CASSGRDREGADTQYF,TGTGCCAGCAGTGGCCGGGACAGGGAGGGCGCAGATACGCAGTATTTT
.,TRBJ1-2,TRBV19,.,CTSRLGASNYGYTF,TGTACCAGTAGGCTAGGGGCTTCTAACTATGGCTACACCTTC
once,TRBJ1-1,TRBV5-5,.,CASSLGDNTEAFF,TGTGCCAGCAGCTTAGGTGATAACACTGAAGCTTTCTTT
few,TRBJ1-6,TRBV6-1,.,CASSGRSSYNSPLHF,TGTGCCAGCAGTGGCCGGAGCTCCTATAATTCACCCCTCCACTTT
.,TRBJ2-7,TRBV28,TRBD2,CASSILSGSSYEQYF,TGTGCCAGCAGTATCCTTAGCGGGAGCTCCTACGAGCAGTACTTC